This T cell receptor beta chain was captured in a study of identical twins. One entry per CDR3 protein, called by TCRdb with MiXCR from the 5' RACE reads. The table records about 260,000 distinct CDR3 sequences, around 7% of them present only once. Per germline, CDR1 LNHDA and CDR2 SQIVND (reference sequence). The CDR3 is made up of 15 amino acids. Trimming shortened V by 3 bases and J by 0 bases, and 8 bases separated the two germline ends. These data were also reused for a study on yellow fever vaccine responses in identical twins.

This receptor was obtained from a woman in her late teens or twenties in good health. The chain uses TRBV19 and TRBJ2-2; perhaps D is TRBD1 or TRBD2 (5 bases each). Sequencing was done on a sample of memory (CD45RO+) T cells sorted from blood. CDR3 nucleotides: TGTGCCAGTAGTATCCGGGGCCCGAACACCGGGGAGCTGTTTTTT. Protein product: CASSIRGPNTGELFF.